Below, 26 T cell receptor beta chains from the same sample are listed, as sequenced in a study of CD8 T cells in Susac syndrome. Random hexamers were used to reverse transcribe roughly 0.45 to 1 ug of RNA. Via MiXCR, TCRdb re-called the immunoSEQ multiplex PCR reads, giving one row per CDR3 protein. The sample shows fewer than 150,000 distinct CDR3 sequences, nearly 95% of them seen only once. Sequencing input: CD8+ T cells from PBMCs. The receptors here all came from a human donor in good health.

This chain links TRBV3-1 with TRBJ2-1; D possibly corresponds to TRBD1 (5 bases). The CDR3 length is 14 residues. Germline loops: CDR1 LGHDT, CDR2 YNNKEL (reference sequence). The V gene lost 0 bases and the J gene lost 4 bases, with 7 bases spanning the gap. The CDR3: CASSQDPGYNEQFF. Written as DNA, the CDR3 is TGTGCCAGCAGCCAAGATCCAGGGTACAATGAGCAGTTCTTC.

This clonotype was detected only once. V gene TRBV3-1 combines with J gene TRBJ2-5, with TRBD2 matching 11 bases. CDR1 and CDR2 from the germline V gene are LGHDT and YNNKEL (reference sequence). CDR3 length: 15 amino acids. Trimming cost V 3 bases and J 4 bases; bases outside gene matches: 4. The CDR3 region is CASSHTLAGVETQYF. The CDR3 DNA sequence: TGTGCCAGCAGCCATACACTAGCGGGAGTAGAGACCCAGTACTTC.

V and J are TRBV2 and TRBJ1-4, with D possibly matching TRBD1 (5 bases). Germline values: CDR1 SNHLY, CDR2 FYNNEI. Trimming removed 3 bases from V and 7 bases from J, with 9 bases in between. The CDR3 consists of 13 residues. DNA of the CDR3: TGTGCCAGCAGTGAGGACATTGGTGAAAAACTGTTTTTT. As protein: CASSEDIGEKLFF.

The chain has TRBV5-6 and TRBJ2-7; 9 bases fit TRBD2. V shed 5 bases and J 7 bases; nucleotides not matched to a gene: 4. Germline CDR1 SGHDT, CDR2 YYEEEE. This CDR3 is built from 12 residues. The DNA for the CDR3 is TGTGCCAGCAGTTACGGACTAGCGGAGCAGTACTTC. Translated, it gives CASSYGLAEQYF.

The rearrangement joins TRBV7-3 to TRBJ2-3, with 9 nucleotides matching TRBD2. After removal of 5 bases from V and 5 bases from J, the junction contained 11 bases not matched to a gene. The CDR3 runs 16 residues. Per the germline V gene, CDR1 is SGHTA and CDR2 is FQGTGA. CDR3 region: CASSASLAGKGDTQYF. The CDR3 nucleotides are TGTGCCAGCAGCGCTTCCCTAGCGGGGAAGGGAGATACGCAGTATTTT.

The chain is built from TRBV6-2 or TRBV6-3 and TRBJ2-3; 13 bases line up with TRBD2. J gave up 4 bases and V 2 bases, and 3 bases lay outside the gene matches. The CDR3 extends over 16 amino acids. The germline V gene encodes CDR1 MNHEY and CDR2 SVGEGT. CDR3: CASSYRGLAGADTQYF. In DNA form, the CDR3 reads TGTGCCAGCAGTTACAGAGGACTAGCGGGAGCAGATACGCAGTATTTT.

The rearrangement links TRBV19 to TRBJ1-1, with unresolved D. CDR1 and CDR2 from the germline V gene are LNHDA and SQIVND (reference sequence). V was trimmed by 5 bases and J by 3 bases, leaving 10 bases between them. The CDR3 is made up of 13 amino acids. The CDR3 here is CASSFGIYTEAFF. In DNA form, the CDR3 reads TGTGCCAGTAGTTTCGGGATTTACACTGAAGCTTTCTTT.

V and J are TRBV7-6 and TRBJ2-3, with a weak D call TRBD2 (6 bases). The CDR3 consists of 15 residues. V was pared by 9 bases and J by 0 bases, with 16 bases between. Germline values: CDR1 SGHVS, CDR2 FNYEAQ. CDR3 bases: TGTGCCAGTGGAACTAGCAGTTCTAGCACAGATACGCAGTATTTT. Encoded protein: CASGTSSSSTDTQYF.

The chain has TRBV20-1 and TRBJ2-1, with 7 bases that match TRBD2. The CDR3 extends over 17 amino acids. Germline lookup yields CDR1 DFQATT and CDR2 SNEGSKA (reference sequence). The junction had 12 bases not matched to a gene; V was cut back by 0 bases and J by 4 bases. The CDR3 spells CSARDGITGGLYNEQFF. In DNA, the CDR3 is TGCAGTGCTAGAGATGGGATAACGGGAGGTTTGTACAATGAGCAGTTCTTC.

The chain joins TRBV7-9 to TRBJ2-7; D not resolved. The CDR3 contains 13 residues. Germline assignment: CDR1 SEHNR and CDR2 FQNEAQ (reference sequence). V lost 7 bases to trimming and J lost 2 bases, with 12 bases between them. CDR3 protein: CASKAPSTYEQYF. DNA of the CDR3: TGTGCCAGCAAGGCGCCCTCAACCTACGAGCAGTACTTC.

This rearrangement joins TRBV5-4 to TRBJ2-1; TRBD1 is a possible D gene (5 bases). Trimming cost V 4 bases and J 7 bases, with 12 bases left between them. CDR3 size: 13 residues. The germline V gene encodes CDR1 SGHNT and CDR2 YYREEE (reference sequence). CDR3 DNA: TGTGCCAGCAGCACCAAGGGGTGGAATGAGCAGTTCTTC. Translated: CASSTKGWNEQFF.

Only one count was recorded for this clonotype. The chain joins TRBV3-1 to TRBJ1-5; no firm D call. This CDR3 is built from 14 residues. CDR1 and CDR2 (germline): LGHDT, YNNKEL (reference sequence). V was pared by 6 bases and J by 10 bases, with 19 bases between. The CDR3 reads CASSPRGSLEPQHF. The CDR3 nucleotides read TGTGCCAGCAGTCCCCGCGGGTCGTTAGAACCCCAGCATTTT.

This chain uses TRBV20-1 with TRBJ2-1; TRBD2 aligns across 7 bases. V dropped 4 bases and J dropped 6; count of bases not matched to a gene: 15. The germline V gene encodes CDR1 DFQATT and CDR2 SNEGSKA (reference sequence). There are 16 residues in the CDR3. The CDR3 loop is CSAMVPGRDYRNEQFF. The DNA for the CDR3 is TGCAGTGCTATGGTCCCGGGGCGGGACTACCGCAATGAGCAGTTCTTC.

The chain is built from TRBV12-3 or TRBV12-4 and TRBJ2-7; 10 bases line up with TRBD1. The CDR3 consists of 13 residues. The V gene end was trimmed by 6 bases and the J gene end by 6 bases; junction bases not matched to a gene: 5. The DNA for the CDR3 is TGTGCCAGCAGGCCGGGACAGGGGATCGAGCAGTACTTC. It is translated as CASRPGQGIEQYF.

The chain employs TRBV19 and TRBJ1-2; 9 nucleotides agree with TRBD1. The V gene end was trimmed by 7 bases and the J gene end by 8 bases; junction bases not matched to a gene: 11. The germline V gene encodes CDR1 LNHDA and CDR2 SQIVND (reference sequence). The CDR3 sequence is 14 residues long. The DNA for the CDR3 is TGTGCCAGTACCCCCGGGACAGGGCTTTTCGGCTACACCTTC. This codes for CASTPGTGLFGYTF.

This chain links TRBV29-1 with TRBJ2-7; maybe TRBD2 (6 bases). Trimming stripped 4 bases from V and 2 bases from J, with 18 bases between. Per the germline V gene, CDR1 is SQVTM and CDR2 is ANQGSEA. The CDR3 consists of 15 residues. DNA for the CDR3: TGCAGCGTTGTCGTTAGCGGCCAAAGCCCCTACGAGCAGTACTTC. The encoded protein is CSVVVSGQSPYEQYF.

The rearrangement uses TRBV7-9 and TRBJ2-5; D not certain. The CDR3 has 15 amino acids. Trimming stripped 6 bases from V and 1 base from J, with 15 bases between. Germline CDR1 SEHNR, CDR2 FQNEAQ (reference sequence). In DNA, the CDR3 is TGTGCCAGCAGGTTTTTACGGCAGCCCCAAGAGACCCAGTACTTC. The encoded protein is CASRFLRQPQETQYF.

The CDR3 region is CAWSYGRNEQFF. CDR3 bases: TGTGCCTGGAGTTATGGCCGTAATGAGCAGTTCTTC. This chain uses TRBV30 with TRBJ2-1, with D uncertain. The V end lost 2 bases, the J end lost 7 bases, and 9 bases lay between the germline ends. CDR3 length: 12 amino acids. CDR1 is GTSNPN, CDR2 SVGIG, per germline (reference sequence).

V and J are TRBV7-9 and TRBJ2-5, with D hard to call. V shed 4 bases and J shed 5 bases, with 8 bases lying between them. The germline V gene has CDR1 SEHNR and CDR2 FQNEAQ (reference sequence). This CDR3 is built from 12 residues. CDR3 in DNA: TGTGCCAGCAGCTCGGCGGCGGAGACCCAGTACTTC. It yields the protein CASSSAAETQYF.

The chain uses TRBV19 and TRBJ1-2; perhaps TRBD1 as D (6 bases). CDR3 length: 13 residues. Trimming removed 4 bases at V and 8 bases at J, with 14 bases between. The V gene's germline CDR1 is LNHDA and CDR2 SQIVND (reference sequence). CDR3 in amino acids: CASSNQGLAGYTF. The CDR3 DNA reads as TGTGCCAGTAGTAATCAGGGGCTGGCAGGCTACACCTTC.

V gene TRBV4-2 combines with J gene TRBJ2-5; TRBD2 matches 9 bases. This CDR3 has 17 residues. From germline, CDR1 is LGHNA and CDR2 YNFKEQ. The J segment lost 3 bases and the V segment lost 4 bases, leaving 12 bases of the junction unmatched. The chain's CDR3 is CASSPLTTSGLKETQYF. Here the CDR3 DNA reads TGTGCCAGCAGCCCCCTAACGACTAGCGGTCTCAAAGAGACCCAGTACTTC.

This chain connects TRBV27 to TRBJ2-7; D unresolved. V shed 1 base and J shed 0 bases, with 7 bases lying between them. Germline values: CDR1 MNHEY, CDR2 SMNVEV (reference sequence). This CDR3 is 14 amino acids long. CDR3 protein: CASSLYLNSYEQYF. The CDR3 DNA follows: TGTGCCAGCAGTTTATACTTGAACTCCTACGAGCAGTACTTC.

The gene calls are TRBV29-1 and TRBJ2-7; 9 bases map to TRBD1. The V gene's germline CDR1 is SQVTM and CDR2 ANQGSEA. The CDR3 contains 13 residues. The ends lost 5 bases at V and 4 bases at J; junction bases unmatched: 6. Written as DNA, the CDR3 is TGCAGCGTTTACACAGGGGGCGAGTACGAGCAGTACTTC. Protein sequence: CSVYTGGEYEQYF.

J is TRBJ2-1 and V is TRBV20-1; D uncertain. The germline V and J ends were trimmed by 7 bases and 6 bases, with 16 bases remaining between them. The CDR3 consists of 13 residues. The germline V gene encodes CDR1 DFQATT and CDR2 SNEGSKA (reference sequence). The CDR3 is CSELSNIVNEQFF. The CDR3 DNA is TGCAGTGAACTTAGTAATATCGTCAATGAGCAGTTCTTC.

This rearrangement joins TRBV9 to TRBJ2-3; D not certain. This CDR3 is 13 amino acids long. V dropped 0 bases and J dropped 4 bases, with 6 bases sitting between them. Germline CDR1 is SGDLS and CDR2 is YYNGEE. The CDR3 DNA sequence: TGTGCCAGCAGCGTAGTAGATTCAGATACGCAGTATTTT. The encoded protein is CASSVVDSDTQYF.

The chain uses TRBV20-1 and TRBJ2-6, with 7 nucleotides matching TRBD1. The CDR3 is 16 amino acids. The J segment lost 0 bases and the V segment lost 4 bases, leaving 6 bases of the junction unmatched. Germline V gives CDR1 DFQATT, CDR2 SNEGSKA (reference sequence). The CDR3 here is CSANRGELSGANVLTF. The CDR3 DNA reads TGCAGTGCTAACAGGGGTGAACTCTCTGGGGCCAACGTCCTGACTTTC.